One T cell receptor (beta chain) is described in this entry. Its specificity is unknown. Other DNA sequences of this sample code for an identical CDR3. This entry belongs to a study of glioma-infiltrating T cells after dendritic cell vaccination. Study overall: Dendritic cell vaccine was injected intradermally three times, biweekly.

Germline assignment: CDR1 SGHRS and CDR2 YFSETQ. V shed 4 bases, J shed 4 bases, and the junction held 5 bases outside the gene matches. CDR3 length equals 15 residues. Findings of the study overall: No direct clonality-survival link was found; a diverse polyclonal response may matter. Only a small number of patients had complete blood and tumor samples.

The sample's time point: after dendritic cell vaccination, including at tumor progression/relapse. This table comes from immunoSEQ multiplex PCR, and its TCRdb copy is limited to in-frame clones, with some not included. The sample lists 90,000 to 140,000 clones; roughly 89% were seen once. The chain recombines TRBV5-1 with TRBJ1-1, with 12 bases aligning to TRBD1. Sequenced material: blood, taken after dendritic cell vaccination. This clonotype was sampled from a human donor with glioblastoma. CDR3 residues: CASSGGTGGFTEAFF. CDR3 coding DNA: TGCGCCAGCAGCGGCGGGACAGGGGGCTTCACTGAAGCTTTCTTT.